This passage covers 4 T cell receptor beta chains from one sample sequenced in a study of blood T cells in healthy people across ages. Combining a sample-barcoded 5' primer with a J-beta primer mix, a second PCR ran for 7 to 11 cycles. TCRdb passed the 5' RACE reads through MiXCR, listing each CDR3 protein once. The sample contains about 1.7 million distinct CDR3 sequences, 28% of which appear only once. Sequencing was carried out using blood. These TCRs come from a woman aged 25 to 39 in good health.

This clonotype was seen a handful of times. J is TRBJ1-2 and V is TRBV29-1; D may be TRBD1 (6 bases). Deletions cut 1 base from V and 2 bases from J, with 14 bases between. The V gene's germline CDR1 is SQVTM and CDR2 ANQGSEA. The CDR3 extends over 15 amino acids. The CDR3 region has the DNA TGCAGCGTTGAAGTCCGCGGTGGACAGAACTATGGCTACACCTTC. It is translated as CSVEVRGGQNYGYTF.

The chain is built from TRBV20-1 and TRBJ2-5, with D maybe TRBD1 (5 bases). The CDR3 has 13 amino acids. Germline V lookup: CDR1 DFQATT, CDR2 SNEGSKA (reference sequence). The V gene lost 4 bases and the J gene lost 5 bases, with 14 bases spanning the gap. CDR3 amino acids: CSAIESGMETQYF. The CDR3 nucleotides read TGCAGTGCTATAGAGTCAGGGATGGAGACCCAGTACTTC.

This clonotype was found many times. This chain joins TRBV15 and TRBJ2-7; 12 nucleotides agree with TRBD2. Trimming cost V 5 bases and J 4 bases; bases outside gene matches: 9. The CDR3 consists of 16 residues. CDR1 LNHNV and CDR2 YYDKDF come from the germline V gene (reference sequence). The CDR3 loop is CATSEGLAGGRYEQYF. The CDR3 region has the DNA TGTGCCACCAGCGAAGGGCTAGCGGGGGGGAGATACGAGCAGTACTTC.

The V call is TRBV6-5, the J call TRBJ2-1, with 7 positions matching TRBD1. The CDR3 extends over 16 amino acids. Germline-derived CDR1 and CDR2 are MNHEY and SVGAGI. J gave up 1 base and V 5 bases, and 8 bases lay outside the gene matches. The CDR3 nucleotides read TGTGCCAGCAGTCGGACAGGCGATATTTCCTACAATGAGCAGTTCTTC. Translating it yields CASSRTGDISYNEQFF.